This is a list of T cell receptor beta chains from one sample in a study of T cell repertoires in ileal Crohn's disease. Only in-frame clones appear in the TCRdb table, and some are missing; sequencing was by immunoSEQ multiplex PCR. The sample records 4,000 to 6,000 clones, roughly 85% being singletons. Sequenced: ileal tissue. Every receptor here comes from an adult with Crohn's disease. The CDR3 runs from the conserved cysteine through the conserved F or W. The D gene is left open where the match is weak. Clone sizes are given selectively: once, few, many, or a class where the clone is expanded.

size | D | J | V | CDR3 | DNA
. | TRBD2 | TRBJ2-4 | TRBV4-2 | CASSQGSKTSVAKNIQYF | TGTGCCAGCAGCCAAGGAAGTAAGACTAGCGTAGCCAAAAACATTCAGTACTTC
. | . | TRBJ1-2 | TRBV6-5 | CASSYSIGGADGYTF | TGTGCCAGCAGTTACTCAATTGGGGGGGCGGATGGCTACACCTTC
. | . | TRBJ2-5 | TRBV2 | CASQRSRGETQYF | TGTGCCAGCCAAAGATCCCGGGGGGAGACCCAGTACTTC
. | TRBD1 | TRBJ2-1 | TRBV27 | CASSPQGAYNEQFF | TGTGCCAGCAGTCCACAGGGGGCCTACAATGAGCAGTTCTTC
. | TRBD1 | TRBJ1-1 | TRBV6-1 | CASTGTGGWNTEAFF | TGTGCCAGCACGGGGACAGGGGGCTGGAACACTGAAGCTTTCTTT
. | TRBD1 | TRBJ1-2 | TRBV18 | CASSPNPRSGTGWTF | TGTGCCAGCTCCCCTAACCCCAGGAGTGGGACAGGTTGGACCTTC
. | . | TRBJ1-6 | TRBV7-6 | CASSLRGEGNSPLHF | TGTGCCAGCAGCTTACGGGGGGAGGGTAATTCACCCCTCCACTTT
. | . | TRBJ2-3 | TRBV15 | CATSRSPGQKTDTQYF | TGTGCCACCAGCAGATCGCCGGGACAAAAGACAGATACGCAGTATTTT
. | . | TRBJ2-5 | TRBV6-5 | CASSYSPGLAWYF | TGTGCCAGCAGTTATTCGCCCGGGCTAGCTTGGTACTTC
. | TRBD1 | TRBJ2-7 | TRBV30 | CAWSGRRQGNWLMPYEQYF | TGTGCCTGGAGTGGGAGGAGACAGGGGAATTGGCTCATGCCCTACGAGCAGTACTTC
once | TRBD1 | TRBJ1-2 | TRBV6-1 | CASRQGVLYGYTF | TGTGCCAGCAGACAGGGGGTCCTCTATGGCTACACCTTC
. | TRBD1 | TRBJ2-3 | TRBV16 | CASSYPGQENVAGTDTQYF | TGTGCCAGCAGCTACCCGGGACAGGAAAACGTGGCTGGGACAGATACGCAGTATTTT
once | TRBD1 | TRBJ1-2 | TRBV4-2 | CASSQDGTGLGSDGYTF | TGTGCCAGCAGCCAAGACGGGACAGGCTTGGGGTCCGATGGCTACACCTTC
few | . | TRBJ1-3 | TRBV5-1 | CASSLVPVGNTIYF | TGCGCCAGCAGCTTGGTCCCAGTTGGAAACACCATATATTTT
hyperexpanded | . | TRBJ1-6 | TRBV6-1 | CASSEAAYKSPLHF | TGTGCCAGCAGTGAAGCGGCTTATAAATCACCCCTCCACTTT
. | TRBD1 | TRBJ2-3 | TRBV4-2 | CASSQERQGVTDTQYF | TGTGCCAGCAGCCAAGAGAGGCAGGGGGTCACAGATACGCAGTATTTT
. | TRBD1 | TRBJ1-6 | TRBV4-1 | CASSRQGGDSPLHF | TGCGCCAGCAGCCGACAGGGTGGAGATTCACCCCTCCACTTT
. | TRBD1 | TRBJ1-2 | TRBV19 | CASRLGQGATYGYTF | TGTGCCAGTAGGCTCGGACAGGGGGCCACCTATGGCTACACCTTC
. | . | TRBJ2-7 | TRBV18 | CASSQRDNSYEQYF | TGTGCCAGCTCACAACGGGACAACTCCTACGAGCAGTACTTC
. | TRBD1 | TRBJ2-1 | TRBV7-6 | CASSLGQGDYNEQFF | TGTGCCAGCAGCTTAGGGCAGGGGGACTACAATGAGCAGTTCTTC
. | . | TRBJ1-5 | TRBV6-6 | CASSPSGTNNQPQHF | TGTGCCAGCAGCCCGTCCGGGACAAATAATCAGCCCCAGCATTTT
once | TRBD2 | TRBJ2-1 | TRBV6-5 | CASSLTAGGHNEQFF | TGTGCCAGCAGTTTAACAGCGGGGGGGCACAATGAGCAGTTCTTC
. | TRBD1 | TRBJ1-1 | TRBV7-2 | CASSWDREKAFF | TGTGCCAGCAGCTGGGACAGGGAAAAAGCTTTCTTT
. | TRBD1 | TRBJ1-2 | TRBV6-1 | CASSEASPQGARGYTF | TGTGCCAGCAGTGAAGCCTCCCCGCAGGGGGCTAGGGGCTACACCTTC
. | TRBD2 | TRBJ2-7 | TRBV7-8 | CASSPTVGGTYEQYF | TGTGCCAGCAGCCCCACGGTGGGGGGGACCTACGAGCAGTACTTC
. | . | TRBJ1-1 | TRBV19 | CASSIAHSQAFF | TGTGCCAGTAGTATAGCACATTCCCAAGCTTTCTTT
. | . | TRBJ2-1 | TRBV18 | CASSPPGQSSYNEQFF | TGTGCCAGCTCACCACCCGGACAAAGCTCCTACAATGAGCAGTTCTTC
. | . | TRBJ2-3 | TRBV25-1 | CASRPTAHTDTQYF | TGTGCCAGCCGCCCGACAGCCCACACAGATACGCAGTATTTT
. | . | TRBJ2-7 | TRBV5-6 | CASSLGTELPEQYF | TGTGCCAGCAGCTTGGGGACAGAGTTACCCGAGCAGTACTTC
. | . | TRBJ1-2 | TRBV18 | CASSPKWGGYGYTF | TGTGCCAGCTCACCCAAGTGGGGCGGCTATGGCTACACCTTC
few | . | TRBJ1-4 | TRBV6-1 | CASRPTESEKLFF | TGTGCCAGCAGGCCCACGGAGAGTGAAAAACTGTTTTTT
few | . | TRBJ2-1 | TRBV4-2 | CASSQDDGIVPIEQFF | TGTGCCAGCAGCCAAGATGACGGGATAGTCCCCATTGAGCAGTTCTTC
. | TRBD2 | TRBJ2-5 | TRBV27 | CASRELAGDETQYF | TGTGCCAGCAGGGAACTAGCGGGTGACGAGACCCAGTACTTC
. | . | TRBJ1-2 | TRBV19 | CASSEVAPGRANYGYTF | TGTGCCAGTAGTGAGGTAGCCCCAGGGCGAGCTAACTATGGCTACACCTTC
. | . | TRBJ1-1 | TRBV6-5 | CASSSYTEAFF | TGTGCCAGCAGCTCCTACACTGAAGCTTTCTTT
. | . | TRBJ2-1 | TRBV7-2 | CASSLGAGTYNEQFF | TGTGCCAGCAGCTTAGGGGCAGGGACCTACAATGAGCAGTTCTTC